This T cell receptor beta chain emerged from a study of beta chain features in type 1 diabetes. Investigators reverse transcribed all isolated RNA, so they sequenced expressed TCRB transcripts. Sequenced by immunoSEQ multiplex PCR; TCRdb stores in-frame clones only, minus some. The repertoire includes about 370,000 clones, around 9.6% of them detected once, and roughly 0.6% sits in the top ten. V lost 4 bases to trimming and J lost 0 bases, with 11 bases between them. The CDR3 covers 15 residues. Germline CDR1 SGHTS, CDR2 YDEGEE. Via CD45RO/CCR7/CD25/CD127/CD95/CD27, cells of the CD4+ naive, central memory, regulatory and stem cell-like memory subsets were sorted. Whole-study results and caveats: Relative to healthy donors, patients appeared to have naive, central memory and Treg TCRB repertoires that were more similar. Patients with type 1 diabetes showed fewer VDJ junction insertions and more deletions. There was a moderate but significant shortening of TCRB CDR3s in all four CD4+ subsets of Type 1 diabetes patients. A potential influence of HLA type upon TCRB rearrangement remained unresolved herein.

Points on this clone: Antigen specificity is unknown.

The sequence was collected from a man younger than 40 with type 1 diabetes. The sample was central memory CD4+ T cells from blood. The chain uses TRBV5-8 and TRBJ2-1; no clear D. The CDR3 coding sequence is TGTGCCAGCAGCCCCTCCAGTAGCTCCTACAATGAGCAGTTCTTC. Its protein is CASSPSSSSYNEQFF.